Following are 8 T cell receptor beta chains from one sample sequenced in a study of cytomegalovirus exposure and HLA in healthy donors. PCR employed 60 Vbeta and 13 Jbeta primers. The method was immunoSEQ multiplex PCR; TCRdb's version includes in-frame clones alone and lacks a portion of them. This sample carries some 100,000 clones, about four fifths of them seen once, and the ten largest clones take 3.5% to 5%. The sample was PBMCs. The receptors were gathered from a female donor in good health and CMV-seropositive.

The CDR3 DNA is TGCGCCAGCAGCCAAGGGGGACTAGCGGGGGGCAGCTCCTACAATGAGCAGTTCTTC. Protein sequence: CASSQGGLAGGSSYNEQFF. The chain recombines TRBV4-3 with TRBJ2-1; 15 positions match TRBD2. Trimming took 1 base from V and 0 from J; bases not matched to a gene: 4. Germline V lookup: CDR1 LGHNA, CDR2 YSLEER. The CDR3 totals 19 residues.

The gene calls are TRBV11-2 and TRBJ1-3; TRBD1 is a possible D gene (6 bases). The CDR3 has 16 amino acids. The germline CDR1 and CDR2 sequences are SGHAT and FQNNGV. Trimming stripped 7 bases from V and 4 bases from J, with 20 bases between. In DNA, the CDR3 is TGTGCCAGCACATCGTTCACAGGGACGGCAGGAAACACCATATATTTT. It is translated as CASTSFTGTAGNTIYF.

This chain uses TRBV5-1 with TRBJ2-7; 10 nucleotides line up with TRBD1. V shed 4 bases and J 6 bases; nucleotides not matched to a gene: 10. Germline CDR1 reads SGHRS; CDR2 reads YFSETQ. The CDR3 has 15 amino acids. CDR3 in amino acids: CASSPGQGVASEQYF. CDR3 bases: TGCGCCAGCAGCCCCGGACAGGGGGTGGCTAGCGAGCAGTACTTC.

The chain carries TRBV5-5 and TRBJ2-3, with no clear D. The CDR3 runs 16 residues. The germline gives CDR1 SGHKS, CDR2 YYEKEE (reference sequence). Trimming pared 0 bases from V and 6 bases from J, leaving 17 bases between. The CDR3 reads CASSLGIAVRGDTQYF. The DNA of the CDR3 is TGTGCCAGCAGCTTGGGTATTGCGGTACGTGGGGATACGCAGTATTTT.

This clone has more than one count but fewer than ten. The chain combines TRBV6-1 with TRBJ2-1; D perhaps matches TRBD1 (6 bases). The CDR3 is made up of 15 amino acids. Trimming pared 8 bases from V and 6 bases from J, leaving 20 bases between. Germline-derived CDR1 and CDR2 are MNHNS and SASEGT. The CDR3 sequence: CASPEDSPLGNEQFF. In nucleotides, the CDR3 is TGTGCCAGCCCGGAGGACAGCCCACTAGGCAATGAGCAGTTCTTC.

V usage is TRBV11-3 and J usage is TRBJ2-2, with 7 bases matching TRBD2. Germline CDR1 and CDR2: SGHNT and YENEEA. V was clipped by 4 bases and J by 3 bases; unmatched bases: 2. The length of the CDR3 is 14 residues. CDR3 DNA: TGTGCCAGCAGCTGGGGGGGGGACACCGGGGAGCTGTTTTTT. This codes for CASSWGGDTGELFF.

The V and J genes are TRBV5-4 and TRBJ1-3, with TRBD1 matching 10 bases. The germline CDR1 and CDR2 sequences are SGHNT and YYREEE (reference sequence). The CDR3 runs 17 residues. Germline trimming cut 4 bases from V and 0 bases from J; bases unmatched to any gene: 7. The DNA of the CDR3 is TGTGCCAGCAGCACCTGGACAGGGGGTCACTCTGGAAACACCATATATTTT. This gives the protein CASSTWTGGHSGNTIYF.

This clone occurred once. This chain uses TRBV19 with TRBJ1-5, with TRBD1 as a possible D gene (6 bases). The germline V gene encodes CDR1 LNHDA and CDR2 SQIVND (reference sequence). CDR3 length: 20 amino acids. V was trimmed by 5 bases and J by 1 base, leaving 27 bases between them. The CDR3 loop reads CASSRGASGGSLGSNQPQHF. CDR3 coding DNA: TGTGCCAGTAGTCGGGGGGCCTCCGGGGGCAGTTTGGGGAGCAATCAGCCCCAGCATTTT.